This T cell receptor (beta chain) was captured in a study of radiation and T cells in renal cell carcinoma. Indicated time point: baseline pretreatment blood. Documented treatment: 15 Gy SBRT to primary tumor, nephrectomy 4 weeks later. Blood was sampled at baseline, 2 weeks and 4 weeks after SBRT. V shed 3 bases and J 5 bases; nucleotides not matched to a gene: 4. From germline, CDR1 is LGHNA and CDR2 YSLEER. The CDR3 is made up of 15 amino acids. Profiled with immunoSEQ multiplex PCR; TCRdb holds only in-frame clones, not every one. This table has approximately 110,000 clones, around 83% appearing once.

Sample: blood, taken from a patient whose treatment included radiotherapy and nephrectomy. The clonotype comes from an older woman with renal cell carcinoma. The chain couples TRBV4-3 to TRBJ2-1; 10 positions agree with TRBD2. Here the CDR3 DNA reads TGCGCCAGCAGCCAGCTAGCGGGAGTGAACAATGAGCAGTTCTTC. Protein product: CASSQLAGVNNEQFF.